This entry concerns a single TCR beta chain. The target of this receptor is not known. The input lacks base qualities; no much larger clone sits a single base away. The data derive from a study of blood T cell repertoires in COVID-19 (dated by TCRdb to 2020 to 2022). Concerning the study at large: The collaborator samples originated in the United States, Italy and Spain and spanned the acute and convalescent phases of COVID-19. Where available, HLA class I and class II types were taken from metadata supplied by the sample provider and were not determined by assay-based typing. A de-identified subject ID, COVID-19 status, age in years and sex were almost always included in the sample metadata. Samples came from the ongoing ImmuneRACE study (first 160 participants) plus 1,254 subjects from 6 global collaborators. The repertoires were released in a freely available public database meant as a resource for research on the immune response to SARS-CoV-2. The dataset comprised deeply sampled blood TCRbeta repertoires from subjects exposed to, actively infected with, or recovered from COVID-19. The material from the prospective study consisted of cDNA or gDNA derived from T cells, B-cell-depleted T cells, or PBMCs. Study-wide conclusions, independent of this receptor: How much clinical and demographic metadata was included differed by source and by participant, and the metadata was provided uncurated.

TCRbeta CDR3 regions were amplified from genomic DNA using the immunoSEQ Assay, a bias-controlled multiplex PCR. For the original study's pipeline: Nucleated cell counts per sample were estimated from amplification of reference gene primers within the assay. Sequence reads were collapsed and filtered to measure the absolute abundance of every unique TCRbeta CDR3 rearrangement. Productive Simpson clonality was computed per sample as the square root of Simpson's diversity index over productive rearrangements. In its TCRdb copy, this immuneACCESS table keeps in-frame sequences only and misses some clones. Where compared with another copy, unresolved V genes explain less than half of these, and the others have no known cause. V and J calls and clone size are those listed in that table; D and trimming were worked out from the DNA. This sample lists some 180,000 clones; roughly 76% were detected once. The ten largest account for around 8.9% of the sample.

The CDR3 covers 15 residues, taking in both the cysteine and the phenylalanine. Only CDR3 DNA is held: 45 bases, read in frame from base 1. Reading the germline V gene gives CDR1 SGHVS and CDR2 FNYEAQ. The germline V and J ends show losses of 1 base and 4 bases respectively, and no gene match explains 4 bases of the junction. Whole blood was collected in K2EDTA tubes by collaborating institutions according to the institutions' own protocols. For TCRbeta analysis, collaborators shipped samples in one of three forms: frozen whole blood, isolated PBMCs, or DNA extracted from either of those sample types.

In this chain, TRBV7-6 is recombined with TRBJ1-1, with 9 central nucleotides matching TRBD1. Specimen: peripheral blood. The receptor comes from a woman in her 50s with active or convalescent COVID-19. The CDR3 amino acid sequence is: CASSLGTGVATEAFF. Read as DNA, the sequence is TGTGCCAGCAGCTTAGGGACAGGGGTGGCCACTGAAGCTTTCTTT.